This passage covers 20 T cell receptor beta chains from one sample sequenced in a study of blood T cell repertoires in COVID-19. Sequencing used immunoSEQ multiplex PCR; TCRdb keeps in-frame clones, though not all of them. This table has about 250,000 clones, approximately 92% appearing once. Specimen: PBMCs or T cells enriched from blood (not recorded which). The source of these receptors is a woman younger than 35 who had recovered from COVID-19.

The genes are TRBV7-9 and TRBJ2-7; D might be TRBD2 (5 bases). V dropped 2 bases and J dropped 4 bases, with 6 bases sitting between them. Germline-derived CDR1 and CDR2 are SEHNR and FQNEAQ (reference sequence). The CDR3 runs to 12 residues. The CDR3 sequence: CASSLSGYEQYF. The CDR3 DNA follows: TGTGCCAGCAGCTTATCGGGGTACGAGCAGTACTTC.

This chain links TRBV5-6 with TRBJ2-7, with D possibly TRBD2 on 6 matching bases. The ends were cut back, 0 bases at V and 6 bases at J, with 13 bases in the middle. The CDR3 length is 14 residues. Germline values: CDR1 SGHDT, CDR2 YYEEEE. The CDR3 region has the DNA TGTGCCAGCAGCTTGGGCGGCGGGGTCGGCGAGCAGTACTTC. Its protein is CASSLGGGVGEQYF.

The chain links TRBV6-5 to TRBJ1-1, with 7 bases lining up with TRBD1. Germline CDR1 is MNHEY and CDR2 is SVGAGI. The CDR3 sequence is 13 residues long. J lost 1 base, V lost 6 bases, and 2 bases had no gene match. As DNA, the CDR3 is TGTGCCAGCAGGGGGACAGCGAACACTGAAGCTTTCTTT. Translating gives CASRGTANTEAFF.

CDR3 in amino acids: CASSPGLAGVTGELFF. CDR3 coding DNA: TGTGCCAGCAGCCCTGGACTAGCGGGGGTCACCGGGGAGCTGTTTTTT. V usage is TRBV7-8 and J usage is TRBJ2-2; 13 nucleotides agree with TRBD2. CDR1 SGHVS and CDR2 FQNEAQ come from the germline V gene. J was trimmed by 4 bases and V by 5 bases; bases with no gene match: 4. This CDR3 has 16 amino acids. Full variable domain (remainder filled in from reference TRBV7-8 and TRBJ2-2): GAGVSQSPRYKVAKRGQDVALRCDPISGHVSLFWYQQALGQGPEFLTYFQNEAQLDKSGLPSDRFFAERPEGSVSTLKIQRTQQEDSAVYLCASSPGLAGVTGELFFGEGSRLTVL.

The chain couples TRBV4-1 to TRBJ1-2; 8 nucleotides agree with TRBD1. Germline values: CDR1 MGHRA, CDR2 YSYEKL. This CDR3 region has 15 residues. V lost 1 base and J lost 6; bases outside the gene matches: 7. CDR3 protein: CASSQVPGQGHGYTF. DNA for the CDR3: TGCGCCAGCAGCCAAGTTCCCGGACAGGGTCATGGCTACACCTTC.

The J gene is TRBJ1-4, the V gene TRBV29-1; the D is unclear. In germline, CDR1 is SQVTM, CDR2 ANQGSEA. With 2 bases removed from V and 4 bases from J, the gap between germline ends came to 11 bases. The length of the CDR3 is 14 residues. As DNA, the CDR3 is TGCAGCGTTGAACTTGCGGAAGATAATGAAAAACTGTTTTTT. This codes for CSVELAEDNEKLFF.

With regard to this clone: A junction boundary mismatches the germline segment, possibly from a read error. The V call is TRBV7-9, the J call TRBJ1-4; 7 bases are a match to TRBD1. The CDR3 length is 16 residues. The germline V gene encodes CDR1 SEHNR and CDR2 FQNEAQ (reference sequence). The CDR3 is CASRLGQEPTNEKLFF. For the CDR3, the DNA is TGTGCCAGCAGGTTAGGACAGGAACCAACTAATGAAAAACTGTTTTTT.

The chain combines TRBV19 with TRBJ1-6, with no clear D. From germline, CDR1 is LNHDA and CDR2 SQIVND (reference sequence). Trimming removed 2 bases at V and 8 bases at J, with 13 bases between. The CDR3 contains 15 residues. The CDR3 spells CASSIWPGGDSPLHF. CDR3 bases: TGTGCCAGTAGTATATGGCCGGGCGGGGATTCACCCCTCCACTTT.

J is TRBJ2-3 and V is TRBV7-9; TRBD2 might be the D (5 bases). Germline CDR1 SEHNR, CDR2 FQNEAQ (reference sequence). V shed 3 bases and J shed 6 bases, with 13 bases lying between them. This CDR3 comprises 14 residues. The CDR3: CASSLMGPGDTQYF. DNA for the CDR3: TGTGCCAGCAGCTTGATGGGCCCGGGGGATACGCAGTATTTT. Drawing the rest from reference TRBV7-9 and TRBJ2-3, the complete variable domain is DTGVSQNPRHKITKRGQNVTFRCDPISEHNRLYWYRQTLGQGPEFLTYFQNEAQLEKSRLLSDRFSAERPKGSFSTLEIQRTEQGDSAMYLCASSLMGPGDTQYFGPGTRLTVL.

The chain has TRBV5-1 and TRBJ1-1; TRBD1 matches at 8 bases. CDR1 SGHRS and CDR2 YFSETQ come from the germline V gene. The CDR3 covers 14 residues. The ends lost 2 bases at V and 5 bases at J; junction bases unmatched: 5. CDR3 sequence: CASSLRTGGTEAFF. The CDR3 DNA follows: TGCGCCAGCAGCTTACGAACAGGGGGGACTGAAGCTTTCTTT.

The V call is TRBV10-3, the J call TRBJ2-2, with D perhaps matching TRBD2 (6 bases). V lost 6 bases to trimming and J lost 0 bases, with 11 bases between them. Germline values: CDR1 ENHRY, CDR2 SYGVKD. CDR3 length equals 15 residues. The CDR3 region is CAIRPGRSNTGELFF. CDR3 sequence (DNA): TGTGCCATCAGACCCGGGAGATCGAACACCGGGGAGCTGTTTTTT.

This chain connects TRBV29-1 to TRBJ1-1, with D perhaps TRBD1 (5 bases). The CDR3 extends over 13 amino acids. Germline V gene lookup returns CDR1 SQVTM and CDR2 ANQGSEA. The germline V and J ends were trimmed by 3 bases and 6 bases, with 14 bases remaining between them. In nucleotides, the CDR3 is TGCAGCGTTGAGACGGCAGGGCTGGCTGAAGCTTTCTTT. Protein product: CSVETAGLAEAFF.

The genes are TRBV12-5 and TRBJ1-1; tentatively, D is TRBD1 (6 bases). The V and J ends lost 4 bases and 4 bases respectively, with 13 bases between them. CDR1 and CDR2 (germline): LGHNT, FRNRAP. The CDR3 is made up of 14 amino acids. CDR3 in DNA: TGTGCTAGTGGTTCAGGGGCGGGTAGCACTGAAGCTTTCTTT. Its protein product is CASGSGAGSTEAFF.

The chain joins TRBV3-1 (or the pseudogene TRBV3-2) to TRBJ2-2; 13 nucleotides align to TRBD2. J was trimmed by 5 bases and V by 0 bases; bases with no gene match: 12. CDR1 and CDR2 from the germline V gene are LGHDT and YNNKEL (reference sequence). This CDR3 has 20 amino acids. The CDR3 DNA is TGTGCCAGCAGCCAAGAGCCCTGGACTAGCGGGGGAGTAAAAACCGGGGAGCTGTTTTTT. Translating it yields CASSQEPWTSGGVKTGELFF.

This clone has more than one count but fewer than ten. The V gene is TRBV10-3, the J gene TRBJ1-2; 8 bases map to TRBD1. The CDR3 contains 13 residues. Germline assignment: CDR1 ENHRY and CDR2 SYGVKD. Germline trimming cut 8 bases from V and 6 bases from J; bases unmatched to any gene: 8. The CDR3 reads CAISTGDKDGYTF. CDR3 DNA: TGTGCCATCTCGACAGGGGACAAGGATGGCTACACCTTC.

This sequence joins TRBV30 and TRBJ1-1; 9 bases map to TRBD1. In germline, CDR1 is GTSNPN, CDR2 SVGIG (reference sequence). The CDR3 runs to 18 residues. V gave up 4 bases and J gave up 3 bases; unmatched junction bases: 18. CDR3 DNA: TGTGCCTGGACGAGAAAATTCCCGGGACAGGGTCGGGACACTGAAGCTTTCTTT. Its translation: CAWTRKFPGQGRDTEAFF. Looking up the rest from reference TRBV30 and TRBJ1-1 gives the full variable domain: SQTIHQWPATLVQPVGSPLSLECTVEGTSNPNLYWYRQAAGRGLQLLFYSVGIGQISSEVPQNLSASRPQDRQFILSSKKLLLSDSGFYLCAWTRKFPGQGRDTEAFFGQGTRLTVV.

This clone was detected a few times. The rearrangement uses TRBV3-1 (or the pseudogene TRBV3-2) and TRBJ2-2; D perhaps matches TRBD2 (6 bases). V lost 4 bases and J 4 bases, leaving 19 bases between the germline ends. The CDR3 has 17 residues. Germline CDR1 reads LGHDT; CDR2 reads YNNKEL (reference sequence). As DNA, the CDR3 is TGTGCCAGCAGCCTTCGGGGAGGCGGGGTCGGCACCGGGGAGCTGTTTTTT. Its translation is CASSLRGGGVGTGELFF.

The table lists this clone with a few counts. The chain is built from TRBV3-1 (or the pseudogene TRBV3-2) and TRBJ1-1, with D possibly being TRBD1 (5 bases). CDR3 length: 14 amino acids. The V gene lost 4 bases and the J gene lost 3 bases, with 12 bases spanning the gap. Germline V gene sequence: CDR1 LGHDT, CDR2 YNNKEL (reference sequence). The CDR3, as DNA: TGTGCCAGCAGCCTCTCCGGGGGTGACACTGAAGCTTTCTTT. Its protein is CASSLSGGDTEAFF.

The V gene is TRBV5-1, the J gene TRBJ1-1; D gene uncertain. V was shortened by 6 bases and J by 8 bases, with 11 bases between the two germline ends. Germline CDR1 is SGHRS and CDR2 is YFSETQ. The CDR3 is 11 amino acids. The CDR3 reads CASTLGLEAFF. DNA for the CDR3: TGCGCCAGCACTCTTGGCCTCGAAGCTTTCTTT.

This clone was observed once. The gene calls are TRBV15 and TRBJ1-4; no clear D. The CDR3 spans 15 residues. Germline values: CDR1 LNHNV, CDR2 YYDKDF (reference sequence). Trimming cost V 2 bases and J 5 bases, with 12 bases left between them. Here the CDR3 DNA reads TGTGCCACCAGCAGACTCGGGGAGTACAATGAAAAACTGTTTTTT. Translation: CATSRLGEYNEKLFF.